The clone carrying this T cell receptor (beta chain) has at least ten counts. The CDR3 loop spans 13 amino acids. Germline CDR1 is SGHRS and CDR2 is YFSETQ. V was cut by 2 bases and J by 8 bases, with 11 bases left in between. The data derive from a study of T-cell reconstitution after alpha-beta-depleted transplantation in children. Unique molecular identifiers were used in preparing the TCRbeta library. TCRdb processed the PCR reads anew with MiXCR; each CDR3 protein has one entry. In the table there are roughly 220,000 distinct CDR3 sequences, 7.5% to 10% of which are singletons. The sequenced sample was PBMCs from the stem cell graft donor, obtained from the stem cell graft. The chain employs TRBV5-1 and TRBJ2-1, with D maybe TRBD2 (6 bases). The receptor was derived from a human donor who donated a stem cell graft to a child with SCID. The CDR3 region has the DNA TGCGCCAGCAGCTTCTTCCCGGGGGATGAGCAGTTCTTC. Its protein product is CASSFFPGDEQFF. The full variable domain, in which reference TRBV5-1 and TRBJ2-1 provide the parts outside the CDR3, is KAGVTQTPRYLIKTRGQQVTLSCSPISGHRSVSWYQQTPGQGLQFLFEYFSETQRNKGNFPGRFSGRQFSNSRSEMNVSTLELGDSALYLCASSFFPGDEQFFGPGTRLTVL.